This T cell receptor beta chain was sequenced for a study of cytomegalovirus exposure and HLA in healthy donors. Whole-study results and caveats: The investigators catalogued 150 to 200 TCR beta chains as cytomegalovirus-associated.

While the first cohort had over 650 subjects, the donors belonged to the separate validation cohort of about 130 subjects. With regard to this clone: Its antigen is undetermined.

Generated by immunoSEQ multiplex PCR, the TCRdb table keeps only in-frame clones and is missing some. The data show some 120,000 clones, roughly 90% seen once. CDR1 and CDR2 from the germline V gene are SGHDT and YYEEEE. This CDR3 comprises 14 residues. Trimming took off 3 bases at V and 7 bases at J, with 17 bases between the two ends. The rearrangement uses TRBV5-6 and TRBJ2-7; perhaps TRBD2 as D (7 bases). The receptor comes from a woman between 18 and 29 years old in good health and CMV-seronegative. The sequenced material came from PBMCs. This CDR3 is CASSSGLGGREQYF. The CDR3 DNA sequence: TGTGCCAGCAGCTCAGGGCTCGGGGGGCGGGAGCAGTACTTC.